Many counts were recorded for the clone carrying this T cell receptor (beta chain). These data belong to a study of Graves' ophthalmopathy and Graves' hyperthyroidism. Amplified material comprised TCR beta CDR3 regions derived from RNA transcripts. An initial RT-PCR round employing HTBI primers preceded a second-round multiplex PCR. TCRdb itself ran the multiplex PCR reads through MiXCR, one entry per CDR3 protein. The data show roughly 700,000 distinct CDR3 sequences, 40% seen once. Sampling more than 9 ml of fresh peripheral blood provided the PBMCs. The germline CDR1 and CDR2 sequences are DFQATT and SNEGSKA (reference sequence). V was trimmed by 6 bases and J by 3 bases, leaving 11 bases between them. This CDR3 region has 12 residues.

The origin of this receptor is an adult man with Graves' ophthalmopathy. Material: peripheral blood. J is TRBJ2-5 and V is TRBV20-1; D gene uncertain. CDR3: CSATDGEETQYF. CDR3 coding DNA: TGCAGTGCAACGGACGGCGAAGAGACCCAGTACTTC.